The 23 T cell receptor beta chains below were found in one sample sequenced in a study of cytomegalovirus exposure and HLA in healthy donors (dated by TCRdb to about 2017). The library was obtained by the immunoSEQ multiplex PCR assay. In TCRdb, the immuneACCESS table is reduced to in-frame sequences with V and J assigned. These tables do not hold every clone; where another copy was compared, an unresolved V gene accounts for under half, and the others remain unexplained. The table for this sample lists approximately 280,000 clones; about 86% of them were counted only once. Of the sample, around 1% falls within the top ten clones. Sequenced: PBMCs. The receptors shown here come from a woman aged 18 to 35 in good health and CMV-seronegative.

V usage is TRBV15 and J usage is TRBJ2-5, with 13 bases lining up with TRBD2. Germline lookup yields CDR1 LNHNV and CDR2 YYDKDF (reference sequence). V lost 2 bases, J lost 4 bases, and 4 bases stayed unmatched. The length of the CDR3 is 16 residues. The CDR3 spells CATSRSWTSGRETQYF. CDR3 nucleotide sequence: TGTGCCACCAGCAGATCCTGGACTAGCGGGAGAGAGACCCAGTACTTC.

The rearrangement links TRBV11-1 to TRBJ2-5; D is perhaps TRBD2 (5 bases). The CDR3 extends over 15 amino acids. The V gene's germline CDR1 is SGHAT and CDR2 FQDESV (reference sequence). V was clipped by 1 base and J by 0 bases, with 9 bases between them. CDR3 protein: CASSLGLADQETQYF. The CDR3 nucleotides are TGTGCCAGCAGCTTAGGTCTAGCCGACCAAGAGACCCAGTACTTC.

The chain recombines TRBV6-5 with TRBJ2-7; 9 bases agree with TRBD1. Losses at the gene ends were 4 bases for V and 13 bases for J; bases not matched to a gene: 11. This CDR3 has 13 residues. CDR1 is MNHEY and CDR2 is SVGAGI in the germline V gene. CDR3 sequence (DNA): TGTGCCAGCAGTTTAGAATCCGGACAGGGGAGATACTTC. Amino acids: CASSLESGQGRYF.

V usage is TRBV11-2 and J usage is TRBJ2-5; 8 nucleotides match TRBD1. Trimming cost V 4 bases and J 5 bases; bases outside gene matches: 9. In germline, CDR1 is SGHAT, CDR2 FQNNGV. The CDR3 length is 15 residues. The CDR3 DNA is TGTGCCAGCAGCTACCCGTGGACAGGGAAGGAGACCCAGTACTTC. It translates to CASSYPWTGKETQYF.

V gene TRBV11-2 combines with J gene TRBJ2-1, with 11 nucleotides matching TRBD2. Germline V lookup: CDR1 SGHAT, CDR2 FQNNGV. Unmatched junction bases numbered 11, after V lost 0 bases and J lost 10 bases. The CDR3 totals 17 residues. As DNA, the CDR3 is TGTGCCAGCAGCTTAGATTATCGACTAGCGGGATTTAGGGAGCAGTTCTTC. Protein product: CASSLDYRLAGFREQFF.

The genes are TRBV30 and TRBJ1-4; D is uncertain. The CDR3 runs to 13 residues. Germline V gene sequence: CDR1 GTSNPN, CDR2 SVGIG (reference sequence). The ends were cut back, 8 bases at V and 5 bases at J, with 15 bases in the middle. Written as DNA, the CDR3 is TGTGCCCTCCGTCGGGGAAGCAATGAAAAACTGTTTTTT. Translating gives CALRRGSNEKLFF.

The rearrangement links TRBV4-1 to TRBJ1-5, with 7 bases lining up with TRBD1. The CDR3 sequence is 17 residues long. Germline lookup yields CDR1 MGHRA and CDR2 YSYEKL. V shed 1 base, J shed 4 bases, and the junction held 10 bases outside the gene matches. The CDR3 spells CASSQAGGDRANQPQHF. In DNA form, the CDR3 reads TGCGCCAGCAGCCAAGCCGGGGGTGACAGGGCGAATCAGCCCCAGCATTTT.

In its sample, this clone was seen a few times. The rearrangement joins TRBV28 to TRBJ2-3, with D possibly TRBD2 on 6 matching bases. There are 14 residues in the CDR3. The germline V gene encodes CDR1 MDHEN and CDR2 SYDVKM. V lost 3 bases to trimming and J lost 1 base, with 8 bases between them. CDR3 loop: CASSLEGRTDTQYF. Written as DNA, the CDR3 is TGTGCCAGCAGTTTGGAGGGACGCACAGATACGCAGTATTTT.

V gene TRBV5-6 combines with J gene TRBJ2-1; TRBD1 is a possible D gene (6 bases). The CDR3 consists of 15 residues. The V gene's germline CDR1 is SGHDT and CDR2 YYEEEE. The V end lost 0 bases, the J end lost 3 bases, and 10 bases lay between the germline ends. Here the CDR3 reads CASSLVGRGYNEQFF. CDR3 DNA sequence: TGTGCCAGCAGCTTGGTTGGCAGGGGCTACAATGAGCAGTTCTTC.

This clone has more than one count but fewer than ten. The rearrangement links TRBV18 to TRBJ2-1, with a possible D match to TRBD2 (5 bases). Germline-derived CDR1 and CDR2 are KGHSH and LQKENI. Between the trimmed V and J ends, which lost 1 base and 13 bases, there was a span of 20 bases. This CDR3 is 15 amino acids long. The chain's CDR3 is CASSPRGSAKNIQFF. The CDR3 coding sequence is TGTGCCAGCTCACCACGGGGTAGCGCCAAGAATATTCAGTTCTTC.

CDR3 loop: CASSSDSSLDNEQFF. CDR3 nucleotides: TGTGCCAGCAGCTCGGACAGTTCCCTTGACAATGAGCAGTTCTTC. The rearrangement links TRBV5-4 to TRBJ2-1; D is perhaps TRBD1 (6 bases). Germline assignment: CDR1 SGHNT and CDR2 YYREEE (reference sequence). CDR3 size: 15 residues. The V end lost 3 bases, the J end lost 5 bases, and 15 bases lay between the germline ends.

The table lists this clone with a count of one. The rearrangement joins TRBV28 to TRBJ1-4; weak D call: TRBD1 (6 bases). Germline V lookup: CDR1 MDHEN, CDR2 SYDVKM. The V end was cut by 6 bases, the J end by 8 bases, with 19 bases between. CDR3 length: 15 amino acids. The CDR3 nucleotides are TGTGCCAGCAGACCCGAGGTGGGGGCTTGGGAAAAACTGTTTTTT. Translated: CASRPEVGAWEKLFF.

The rearrangement joins TRBV27 to TRBJ2-3; 7 nucleotides align to TRBD2. This CDR3 has 18 residues. Germline loops: CDR1 MNHEY, CDR2 SMNVEV (reference sequence). Trimming removed 6 bases from V and 0 bases from J; junction bases left unmatched: 15. Here the CDR3 DNA reads TGTGCCAGCAGGGGTTTGGGGGGGGGACGATTAAGCACAGATACGCAGTATTTT. Translation gives CASRGLGGGRLSTDTQYF.

This clone was counted a few times. The chain carries TRBV7-8 and TRBJ1-5, with a tentative D call TRBD1 (6 bases). Trimming cost V 5 bases and J 6 bases, with 17 bases left between them. The CDR3 is 15 residues long. The V gene's germline CDR1 is SGHVS and CDR2 FQNEAQ. The CDR3 sequence is CASSPAGGPGQPQHF. DNA for the CDR3: TGTGCCAGCAGCCCCGCCGGGGGGCCGGGTCAGCCCCAGCATTTT.

J is TRBJ1-1 and V is TRBV2; no clear D gene. The germline V gene has CDR1 SNHLY and CDR2 FYNNEI. This CDR3 spans 12 amino acids. With 6 bases removed from V and 11 bases from J, the gap between germline ends came to 16 bases. The CDR3 DNA sequence: TGTGCCAGCAGGGAGCAGCTAGCTCGGGCTTTCTTT. This sequence encodes CASREQLARAFF.

This clone was detected only a few times. The chain joins TRBV18 to TRBJ2-7, with 7 bases identical to TRBD1. The CDR3 consists of 14 residues. CDR1 and CDR2 (germline): KGHSH, LQKENI. J gave up 3 bases and V 6 bases, and 8 bases lay outside the gene matches. The CDR3 nucleotides are TGTGCCAGCTCCCCAACCGGGACAGACTACGAGCAGTACTTC. Translated, it gives CASSPTGTDYEQYF.

This clone was seen just once. The chain recombines TRBV6-5 with TRBJ1-1; D is perhaps TRBD1 (6 bases). Germline CDR1 reads MNHEY; CDR2 reads SVGAGI. This CDR3 is built from 15 residues. Trimming removed 7 bases at V and 1 base at J, with 16 bases between. The CDR3 region has the DNA TGTGCCAGCACCCCGGGGGGACATTGGAACACTGAAGCTTTCTTT. As protein: CASTPGGHWNTEAFF.

CDR3 loop: CASSSRTSINEQFF. The CDR3 DNA reads TGTGCCAGCAGCTCTAGGACTAGCATCAATGAGCAGTTCTTC. This chain links TRBV6-5 with TRBJ2-1; 8 bases fit TRBD2. Germline-derived CDR1 and CDR2 are MNHEY and SVGAGI. V shed 6 bases, J shed 6 bases, and the junction held 7 bases outside the gene matches. This CDR3 spans 14 amino acids.

V gene TRBV19 combines with J gene TRBJ2-5; TRBD1 aligns across 7 bases. This CDR3 contains 14 residues. The ends lost 4 bases at V and 2 bases at J; junction bases unmatched: 4. Germline assignment: CDR1 LNHDA and CDR2 SQIVND (reference sequence). The CDR3 region is CASSTDRRQETQYF. As DNA, the CDR3 is TGTGCCAGTAGTACGGACAGGAGGCAAGAGACCCAGTACTTC. The full variable domain, completed using reference TRBV19 and TRBJ2-5, is DGGITQSPKYLFRKEGQNVTLSCEQNLNHDAMYWYRQDPGQGLRLIYYSQIVNDFQKGDIAEGYSVSREKKESFPLTVTSAQKNPTAFYLCASSTDRRQETQYFGPGTRLLVL.

The chain links TRBV28 to TRBJ2-3; D may be TRBD2 (5 bases). Trimming left V 4 bases short and J 4 bases short, with 18 bases between. Germline CDR1 is MDHEN and CDR2 is SYDVKM. The CDR3 length is 16 residues. CDR3 sequence reads: CASSSKSFYGADTQYF. The CDR3 nucleotides are TGTGCCAGCAGTTCAAAGAGTTTTTACGGGGCAGATACGCAGTATTTT.

V and J are TRBV5-1 and TRBJ2-1, with 10 bases aligning to TRBD2. Unmatched junction bases numbered 5, after V lost 4 bases and J lost 1 base. Germline CDR1 reads SGHRS; CDR2 reads YFSETQ. The CDR3 is 16 residues long. The CDR3 reads CASSPGTSVSYNEQFF. In DNA, the CDR3 is TGCGCCAGCAGCCCCGGGACTAGCGTATCCTACAATGAGCAGTTCTTC.

The rearrangement uses TRBV2 and TRBJ2-7; 11 bases align to TRBD2. The CDR3 extends over 15 amino acids. V lost 2 bases to trimming and J lost 1 base; unmatched junction nucleotides: 1. Germline V gene data show CDR1 as SNHLY and CDR2 as FYNNEI. CDR3: CASSETSGGSYEQYF. The CDR3 nucleotides read TGTGCCAGCAGTGAAACTAGCGGGGGATCCTACGAGCAGTACTTC.

The rearrangement links TRBV6-5 to TRBJ2-7; 8 bases are a match to TRBD2. V lost 2 bases, J lost 1 base, and 7 bases stayed unmatched. Looked up from germline, CDR1 is MNHEY and CDR2 is SVGAGI. The CDR3 totals 16 residues. The chain's CDR3 is CASSYRHSGISYEQYF. Written as DNA, the CDR3 is TGTGCCAGCAGTTACCGGCATAGCGGGATATCCTACGAGCAGTACTTC.